This T cell receptor beta chain was sequenced during a study of cytomegalovirus exposure and HLA in healthy donors. Findings of the study overall: Presence/absence analyses took donor sequencing depth as roughly uniform.

For this clone: Its cognate antigen is unknown.

V lost 0 bases to trimming and J lost 3 bases; unmatched junction nucleotides: 10. This CDR3 has 19 amino acids. Per germline, CDR1 KGHSH and CDR2 LQKENI. In the PCR, 60 Vbeta and 13 Jbeta primers were used. Clones were sequenced by immunoSEQ multiplex PCR, and TCRdb holds only the in-frame ones, with some missing. The sample lists around 230,000 clones, 78% occurring once. The chain uses TRBV18 and TRBJ2-1; 11 nucleotides agree with TRBD2. What was sequenced was PBMCs. The clonotype comes from a boy younger than 18 in good health and CMV-seronegative. This CDR3 reads CASSPPFSPGLADYNEQFF. CDR3 DNA: TGTGCCAGCTCACCACCATTTTCTCCGGGACTAGCGGACTACAATGAGCAGTTCTTC. The variable domain in full, completed from reference TRBV18 and TRBJ2-1, reads NAGVMQNPRHLVRRRGQEARLRCSPMKGHSHVYWYRQLPEEGLKFMVYLQKENIIDESGMPKERFSAEFPKEGPSILRIQQVVRGDSAAYFCASSPPFSPGLADYNEQFFGPGTRLTVL.